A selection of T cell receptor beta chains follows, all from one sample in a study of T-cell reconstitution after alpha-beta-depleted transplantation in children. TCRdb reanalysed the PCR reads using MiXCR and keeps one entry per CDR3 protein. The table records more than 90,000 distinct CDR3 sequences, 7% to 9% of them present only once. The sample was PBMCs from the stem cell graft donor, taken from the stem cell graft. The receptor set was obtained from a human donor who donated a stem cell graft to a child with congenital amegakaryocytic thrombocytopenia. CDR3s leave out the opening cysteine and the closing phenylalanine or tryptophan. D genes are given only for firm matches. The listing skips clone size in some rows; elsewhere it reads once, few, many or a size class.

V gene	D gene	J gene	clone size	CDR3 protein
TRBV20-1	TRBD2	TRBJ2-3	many	SAVGLAGGPGDTQY
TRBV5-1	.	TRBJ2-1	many	ASSLDTIDEQF
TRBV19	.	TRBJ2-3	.	ATSDLVGTDTQY
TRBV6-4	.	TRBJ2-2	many	ASRPYNGGTGELF
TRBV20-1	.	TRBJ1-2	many	SARNQGGYGYT
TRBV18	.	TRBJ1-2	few	ASSPGTDYGYT
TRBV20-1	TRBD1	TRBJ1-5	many	SARDPTGGNQPQH
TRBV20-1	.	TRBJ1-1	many	SAWTAQNTEAF
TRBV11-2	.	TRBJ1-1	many	ASSPLGLNEAF
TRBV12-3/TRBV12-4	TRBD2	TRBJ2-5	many	ASSPGTSGPQETQY
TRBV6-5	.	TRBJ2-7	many	ASSNDGERGDEQY
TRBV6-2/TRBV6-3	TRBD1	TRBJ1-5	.	ASSYQTGKSNQPQH
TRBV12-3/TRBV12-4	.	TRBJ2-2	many	ASSLASYTGELF
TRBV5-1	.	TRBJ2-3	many	ASSLTGHYTDTQY
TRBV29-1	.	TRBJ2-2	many	SATGALNTGELF
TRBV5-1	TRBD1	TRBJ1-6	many	ASSLGQGRNSPLH
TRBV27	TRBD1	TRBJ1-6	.	ASSLFWTGGEDSPLH
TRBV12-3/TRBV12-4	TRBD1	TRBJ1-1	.	ASSPTDRGRGNTEAF
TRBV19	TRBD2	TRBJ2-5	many	ASTKTAGATGETQY
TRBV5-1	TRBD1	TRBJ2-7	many	ASSSTGPPSYEQY
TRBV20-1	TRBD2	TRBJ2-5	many	SRASGKETQY
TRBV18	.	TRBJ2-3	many	ASSPPEGTDTQY
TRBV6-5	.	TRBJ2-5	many	ASSYNQVSKTQY
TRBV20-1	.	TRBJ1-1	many	SARTEQSNTEAF
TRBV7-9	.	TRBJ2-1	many	ASSSTLDSYNEQF
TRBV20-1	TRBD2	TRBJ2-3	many	SARDPQRGGDTQY
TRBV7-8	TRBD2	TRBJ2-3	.	ASSSTSGTYTDTQY
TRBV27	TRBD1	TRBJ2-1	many	ASSLLSFGTGGRNEQF
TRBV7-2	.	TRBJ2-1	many	ASRPPDYNEQF
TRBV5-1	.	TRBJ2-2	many	ASSVGFLTNTGELF
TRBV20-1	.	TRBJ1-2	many	SARDSQDYGYT
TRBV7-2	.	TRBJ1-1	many	ASRQLMNTEAF
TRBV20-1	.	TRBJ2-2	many	SLLAANTGRRELF
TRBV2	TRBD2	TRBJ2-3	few	ASSGLAGMPDTQY
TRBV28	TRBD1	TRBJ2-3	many	ASRGQQQGWADTQY
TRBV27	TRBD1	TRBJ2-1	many	ASSLNGDSHAYNEQF
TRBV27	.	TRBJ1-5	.	ASSLKRNQPQH
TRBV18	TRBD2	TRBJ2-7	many	ASSPGTGGSYEQY
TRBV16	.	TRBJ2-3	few	ASSQSGRGRDTQY
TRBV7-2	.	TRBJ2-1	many	ASSRNNEQF
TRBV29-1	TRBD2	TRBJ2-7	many	SVELGGSSYEQY
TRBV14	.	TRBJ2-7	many	ASSQDAGFTYEQY
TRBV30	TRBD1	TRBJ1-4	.	ACARQGNEKLF
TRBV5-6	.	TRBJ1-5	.	ASSLFGTDNQPQH
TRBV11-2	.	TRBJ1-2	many	ASSLGSTGSGYT
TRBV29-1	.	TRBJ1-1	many	SVRGDWDIRAF
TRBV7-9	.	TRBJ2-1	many	ASSQRQDSYNEQF